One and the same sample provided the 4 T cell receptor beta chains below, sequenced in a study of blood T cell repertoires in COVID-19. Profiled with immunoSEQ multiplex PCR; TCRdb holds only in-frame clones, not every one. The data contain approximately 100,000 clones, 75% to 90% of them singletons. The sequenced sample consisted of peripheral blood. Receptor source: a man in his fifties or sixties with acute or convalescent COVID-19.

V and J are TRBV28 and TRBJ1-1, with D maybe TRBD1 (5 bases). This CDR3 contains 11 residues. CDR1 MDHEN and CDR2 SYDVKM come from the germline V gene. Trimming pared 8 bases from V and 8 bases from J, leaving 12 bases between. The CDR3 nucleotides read TGTGCCAGCGGGCCAGACAGAGAAGCTTTCTTT. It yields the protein CASGPDREAFF.

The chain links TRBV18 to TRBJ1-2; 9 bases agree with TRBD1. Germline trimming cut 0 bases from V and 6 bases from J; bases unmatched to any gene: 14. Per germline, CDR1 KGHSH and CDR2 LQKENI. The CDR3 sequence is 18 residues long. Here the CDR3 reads CASSPPTGGTEGKHGYTF. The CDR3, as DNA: TGTGCCAGCTCACCACCAACAGGGGGCACAGAAGGGAAACATGGCTACACCTTC.

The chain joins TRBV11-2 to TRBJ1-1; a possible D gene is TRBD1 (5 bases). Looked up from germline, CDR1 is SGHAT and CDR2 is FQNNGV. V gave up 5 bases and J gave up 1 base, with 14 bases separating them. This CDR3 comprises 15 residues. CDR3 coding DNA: TGTGCCAGCAGCCCCCGCCGGGGGACGAACACTGAAGCTTTCTTT. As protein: CASSPRRGTNTEAFF.

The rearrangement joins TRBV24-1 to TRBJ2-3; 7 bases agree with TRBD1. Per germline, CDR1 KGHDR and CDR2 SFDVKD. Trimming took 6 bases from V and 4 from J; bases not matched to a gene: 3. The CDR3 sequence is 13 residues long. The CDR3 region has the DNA TGTGCCACCAGTATCCAGGGGGCAGATACGCAGTATTTT. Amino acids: CATSIQGADTQYF.